One sample yielded the 31 T cell receptor beta chains listed below, sequenced in a study of cytomegalovirus exposure and HLA in healthy donors. The primer mix had 60 Vbeta and 13 Jbeta primers. Data came from immunoSEQ multiplex PCR; TCRdb stores just in-frame clones and leaves some out. Its clone listing holds roughly 100,000 clones. Input material: PBMCs. All receptors derive from a man over 45 in good health and CMV-seronegative.

The J gene is TRBJ1-6, the V gene TRBV13; D unresolved. With 5 bases removed from V and 7 bases from J, the gap between germline ends came to 21 bases. Germline-derived CDR1 and CDR2 are PRHDT and FYEKMQ (reference sequence). The CDR3 length is 17 residues. CDR3 residues: CASSRTTSAVPNSPLHF. CDR3 bases: TGTGCCAGCAGCCGCACCACTTCGGCGGTTCCAAATTCACCCCTCCACTTT.

V usage is TRBV29-1 and J usage is TRBJ1-5; no clear D gene. The CDR3 has 13 amino acids. The germline gives CDR1 SQVTM, CDR2 ANQGSEA. V was cut by 7 bases and J by 6 bases, with 16 bases left in between. The CDR3 reads CSAQPGDGQPQHF. Here the CDR3 DNA reads TGCAGCGCCCAACCCGGGGATGGTCAGCCCCAGCATTTT.

The chain recombines TRBV5-6 with TRBJ1-2; D is undetermined. There are 14 residues in the CDR3. Trimming cost V 0 bases and J 0 bases, with 6 bases left between them. CDR1 SGHDT and CDR2 YYEEEE come from the germline V gene. As DNA, the CDR3 is TGTGCCAGCAGCTTGGGCAGCGCTAACTATGGCTACACCTTC. Translation: CASSLGSANYGYTF. Full variable domain (rest looked up from reference TRBV5-6 and TRBJ1-2): DAGVTQSPTHLIKTRGQQVTLRCSPKSGHDTVSWYQQALGQGPQFIFQYYEEEERQRGNFPDRFSGHQFPNYSSELNVNALLLGDSALYLCASSLGSANYGYTFGSGTRLTVV.

This chain links TRBV9 with TRBJ2-2, with D possibly TRBD2 on 7 matching bases. The CDR3 sequence is 14 residues long. The V end lost 7 bases, the J end lost 4 bases, and 14 bases lay between the germline ends. Germline V gene data show CDR1 as SGDLS and CDR2 as YYNGEE. As DNA, the CDR3 is TGTGCCAGCCACCCGGGGGGCTCCACCGGGGAGCTGTTTTTT. Amino acids: CASHPGGSTGELFF.

The chain couples TRBV7-2 to TRBJ2-1; 11 positions agree with TRBD1. CDR1 SGHTA and CDR2 FQGNSA come from the germline V gene. V shed 5 bases and J 4 bases; nucleotides not matched to a gene: 1. The CDR3 has 14 residues. Here the CDR3 DNA reads TGTGCCAGCAGCCGGGACAGGGGGTACAATGAGCAGTTCTTC. It specifies CASSRDRGYNEQFF.

The chain recombines TRBV6-5 with TRBJ1-6, with D possibly TRBD1 on 6 matching bases. Germline values: CDR1 MNHEY, CDR2 SVGAGI. Trimming took off 5 bases at V and 8 bases at J, with 16 bases between the two ends. The CDR3 spans 15 residues. The CDR3 DNA reads TGTGCCAGCAGTCCCGCGGGGGGGCGGGATTCACCCCTCCACTTT. The encoded protein is CASSPAGGRDSPLHF.

V is TRBV27 and J is TRBJ2-7, with D perhaps TRBD1 (6 bases). Between the trimmed V and J ends, which lost 7 bases and 3 bases, there was a span of 19 bases. CDR3 length equals 15 residues. CDR1 and CDR2 from the germline V gene are MNHEY and SMNVEV (reference sequence). The CDR3 loop reads CASKTGTHDFYEQYF. In DNA, the CDR3 is TGTGCCAGCAAAACCGGGACACACGACTTCTACGAGCAGTACTTC.

The chain carries TRBV7-2 and TRBJ1-1; D might be TRBD1 (5 bases). Germline V gene data show CDR1 as SGHTA and CDR2 as FQGNSA. This CDR3 is 12 amino acids long. Trimming stripped 7 bases from V and 8 bases from J, with 14 bases between. The CDR3 DNA is TGTGCCAGCAACCAAGGGGCCGGGGAAGCTTTCTTT. Its translation: CASNQGAGEAFF.

Notes on this clone: The junction differs from germline at one of its ends, possibly a read error. The chain carries TRBV2 and TRBJ1-4; no clear D. The CDR3 contains 15 residues. The V gene's germline CDR1 is SNHLY and CDR2 FYNNEI. The CDR3 sequence: CASSEDGATNEKLFF. As DNA, the CDR3 is TGTGCCAGCAGCGAAGACGGAGCAACTAATGAAAAACTGTTTTTT. Using reference TRBV2 and TRBJ1-4 for the parts outside the CDR3, the full variable domain is EPEVTQTPSHQVTQMGQEVILRCVPISNHLYFYWYRQILGQKVEFLVSFYNNEISEKSEIFDDQFSVERPDGSNFTLKIRSTKLEDSAMYFCASSEDGATNEKLFFGSGTQLSVL.

This chain uses TRBV6-1 with TRBJ2-6; D is perhaps TRBD1 (6 bases). V lost 4 bases to trimming and J lost 7 bases, with 8 bases between them. Germline loops: CDR1 MNHNS, CDR2 SASEGT. The CDR3 totals 13 residues. The CDR3 nucleotides are TGTGCCAGCAGTGTAGGGGGAGCCAACGTCCTGACTTTC. Residues: CASSVGGANVLTF.

The J gene is TRBJ2-2, the V gene TRBV7-2; perhaps TRBD2 as D (6 bases). CDR1 and CDR2 (germline): SGHTA, FQGNSA. This CDR3 is 16 amino acids long. Trimming took 1 base from V and 5 from J, leaving 14 bases between them. The DNA of the CDR3 is TGTGCCAGCAGCTTAGAGAGGAGGGCCTCTACCGGGGAGCTGTTTTTT. It translates to CASSLERRASTGELFF.

V usage is TRBV5-4 and J usage is TRBJ2-2; 7 bases are a match to TRBD1. The germline CDR1 and CDR2 sequences are SGHNT and YYREEE (reference sequence). V shed 3 bases and J 6 bases; nucleotides not matched to a gene: 5. CDR3 length: 14 amino acids. The CDR3 DNA follows: TGTGCCAGCAGCTCACCTCAGGGGGCCGGGGAGCTGTTTTTT. Its translation is CASSSPQGAGELFF.

The chain couples TRBV6-5 to TRBJ1-1; 8 bases are a match to TRBD1. Germline lookup yields CDR1 MNHEY and CDR2 SVGAGI. CDR3 length: 15 amino acids. V gave up 5 bases and J gave up 0 bases; unmatched junction bases: 5. The CDR3 is CASSRDRPMNTEAFF. As DNA, the CDR3 is TGTGCCAGCAGTCGGGACAGGCCCATGAACACTGAAGCTTTCTTT.

V usage is TRBV10-3 and J usage is TRBJ1-1; D gene ambiguous. The ends were cut back, 0 bases at V and 0 bases at J, with 14 bases in the middle. Germline V gene data show CDR1 as ENHRY and CDR2 as SYGVKD. The CDR3 totals 17 residues. For the CDR3, the DNA is TGTGCCATCAGTGAGTCGATAGGTAGCCCAATGAACACTGAAGCTTTCTTT. Translated, it gives CAISESIGSPMNTEAFF.

This chain uses TRBV7-9 with TRBJ2-3; TRBD2 matches 8 bases. J lost 4 bases, V lost 5 bases, and 14 bases had no gene match. The CDR3 sequence is 17 residues long. Germline V gene lookup returns CDR1 SEHNR and CDR2 FQNEAQ (reference sequence). The chain's CDR3 is CASSPSLAGYIADTQYF. The CDR3 nucleotides are TGTGCCAGCAGCCCGTCCCTAGCGGGTTACATAGCAGATACGCAGTATTTT.

The chain links TRBV6-5 to TRBJ1-1; D gene uncertain. The CDR3 contains 14 residues. V lost 8 bases to trimming and J lost 4 bases, with 17 bases between them. Germline V gene sequence: CDR1 MNHEY, CDR2 SVGAGI. The CDR3 reads CASSMPRRGTEAFF. CDR3 coding DNA: TGTGCCAGCTCCATGCCCCGGCGAGGCACTGAAGCTTTCTTT.

The V gene is TRBV11-3, the J gene TRBJ2-1, with 10 positions matching TRBD2. The CDR3 contains 16 residues. The germline CDR1 and CDR2 sequences are SGHNT and YENEEA. The trim removed 4 bases at V and 5 bases at J, leaving 8 bases unmatched. The CDR3 is CASSSRTSGPNNEQFF. CDR3 nucleotides: TGTGCCAGCAGCTCCAGGACTAGCGGACCTAACAATGAGCAGTTCTTC.

The chain couples TRBV29-1 to TRBJ2-3; 10 bases map to TRBD2. With 8 bases clipped from V and 8 bases from J, the junction kept 16 bases outside the gene matches. The CDR3 totals 15 residues. CDR1 SQVTM and CDR2 ANQGSEA come from the germline V gene. Written as DNA, the CDR3 is TGCAGCTCAAAAGCGGGAGGGAACCCAGCGGGTACGCAGTATTTT. It specifies CSSKAGGNPAGTQYF.

For the CDR3, the DNA is TGCGCCAGCAGCTTATTGGACGGGAGTAATGAAAAACTGTTTTTT. Translating gives CASSLLDGSNEKLFF. This rearrangement joins TRBV5-1 to TRBJ1-4; D uncertain. Trimming removed 2 bases at V and 4 bases at J, with 12 bases between. The germline V gene encodes CDR1 SGHRS and CDR2 YFSETQ. The CDR3 sequence is 15 residues long.

The V call is TRBV12-2, the J call TRBJ2-3; the DNA was not compared with TRBD2, the D call given in the table. TRBV12-2 corresponds to a pseudogene. The CDR3 runs 15 residues. CDR3 amino acids: CASRPGLAGTDTQYF. In DNA form, the CDR3 reads TGTGCAAGTCGCCCGGGACTAGCGGGGACAGATACGCAGTATTTT.

The chain uses TRBV4-2 and TRBJ1-2, with a possible D match to TRBD1 (5 bases). Trimming pared 2 bases from V and 1 base from J, leaving 17 bases between. Germline CDR1 is LGHNA and CDR2 is YNFKEQ. The CDR3 runs to 17 residues. This chain's CDR3 is CASSQIIGGGDNYGYTF. The CDR3 region has the DNA TGTGCCAGCAGCCAAATAATTGGGGGAGGGGATAACTATGGCTACACCTTC.

V gene TRBV5-6 combines with J gene TRBJ2-3; the match to TRBD1 covers 7 bases. Trimming cost V 2 bases and J 4 bases; bases outside gene matches: 4. The CDR3 has 14 amino acids. Germline V gene data show CDR1 as SGHDT and CDR2 as YYEEEE. The CDR3 DNA reads as TGTGCCAGCAGCTTAGGGACAGTCGCAGATACGCAGTATTTT. This encodes CASSLGTVADTQYF.

The chain is built from TRBV5-1 and TRBJ1-4, with TRBD1 as a possible D gene (5 bases). This CDR3 has 15 residues. In germline, CDR1 is SGHRS, CDR2 YFSETQ. V was cut by 4 bases and J by 4 bases, with 14 bases left in between. The CDR3 protein is CASSTDSPINEKLFF. The CDR3 DNA reads TGCGCCAGCAGCACTGACAGCCCAATTAATGAAAAACTGTTTTTT.

J is TRBJ1-3 and V is TRBV9; TRBD1 might be the D (5 bases). CDR1 is SGDLS, CDR2 YYNGEE, per germline. V lost 0 bases, J lost 0 bases, and 10 bases lay in between. The CDR3 spans 16 residues. The CDR3 region is CASSVDSGNSGNTIYF. The CDR3 nucleotides are TGTGCCAGCAGCGTAGATTCAGGGAACTCTGGAAACACCATATATTTT.

This chain joins TRBV4-1 and TRBJ1-1; D unclear. The CDR3 contains 13 residues. CDR1 and CDR2 from the germline V gene are MGHRA and YSYEKL. Trimming cost V 0 bases and J 5 bases, with 7 bases left between them. The CDR3 sequence is CASSQDRETEAFF. The CDR3, as DNA: TGCGCCAGCAGCCAAGATAGGGAGACTGAAGCTTTCTTT.

CDR3 protein: CASSPFGGLEYNEQFF. In nucleotides, the CDR3 is TGTGCCAGCTCACCATTCGGGGGACTAGAGTACAATGAGCAGTTCTTC. The rearrangement joins TRBV18 to TRBJ2-1, with 8 bases matching TRBD2. The V gene's germline CDR1 is KGHSH and CDR2 LQKENI. CDR3 length: 16 residues. Germline trimming cut 2 bases from V and 4 bases from J; bases unmatched to any gene: 7. The variable domain in full, with the rest retrieved from reference TRBV18 and TRBJ2-1, is NAGVMQNPRHLVRRRGQEARLRCSPMKGHSHVYWYRQLPEEGLKFMVYLQKENIIDESGMPKERFSAEFPKEGPSILRIQQVVRGDSAAYFCASSPFGGLEYNEQFFGPGTRLTVL.

The chain employs TRBV7-9 and TRBJ2-1; TRBD2 agrees at 14 bases. This CDR3 has 18 residues. J gave up 0 bases and V 5 bases, and 6 bases lay outside the gene matches. In germline, CDR1 is SEHNR, CDR2 FQNEAQ (reference sequence). In DNA form, the CDR3 reads TGTGCCAGCAGCCCTGGGACTAGCGGGAGCCCCTCCTACAATGAGCAGTTCTTC. This encodes CASSPGTSGSPSYNEQFF.

The rearrangement links TRBV6-5 to TRBJ1-2; D may be TRBD1 (5 bases). In germline, CDR1 is MNHEY, CDR2 SVGAGI. This CDR3 has 13 amino acids. Trimming removed 11 bases at V and 1 base at J, with 14 bases between. The CDR3 nucleotides are TGTGCCGCCGCATTCGGGGGTAACTATGGCTACACCTTC. Its translation: CAAAFGGNYGYTF.

The chain carries TRBV2 and TRBJ1-2, with D maybe TRBD1 (6 bases). Trimming shortened V by 7 bases and J by 8 bases, and 20 bases separated the two germline ends. The CDR3 is made up of 14 amino acids. In germline, CDR1 is SNHLY, CDR2 FYNNEI. The DNA for the CDR3 is TGTGCCAGCACCCCACGGGGAGGGGGGCTCGGCTACACCTTC. Its protein is CASTPRGGGLGYTF. Full variable domain (rest looked up from reference TRBV2 and TRBJ1-2): EPEVTQTPSHQVTQMGQEVILRCVPISNHLYFYWYRQILGQKVEFLVSFYNNEISEKSEIFDDQFSVERPDGSNFTLKIRSTKLEDSAMYFCASTPRGGGLGYTFGSGTRLTVV.

CDR3 coding DNA: TGTGCCAGCAGCCCTGGACAGGGTGATAGCAATCAGCCCCAGCATTTT. Amino acid sequence: CASSPGQGDSNQPQHF. The chain recombines TRBV7-9 with TRBJ1-5; 8 bases align to TRBD1. The junction had 6 bases not matched to a gene; V was cut back by 5 bases and J by 0 bases. CDR1 is SEHNR and CDR2 is FQNEAQ in the germline V gene (reference sequence). The CDR3 runs 16 residues.

CDR3 loop: CASSQDRGDSYNSPLHF. Written as DNA, the CDR3 is TGCGCCAGCAGCCAAGATCGCGGAGATTCCTATAATTCACCCCTCCACTTT. The chain is built from TRBV4-3 and TRBJ1-6, with D unresolved. V was clipped by 0 bases and J by 1 base, with 10 bases between them. This CDR3 is built from 17 residues. Germline loops: CDR1 LGHNA, CDR2 YSLEER.